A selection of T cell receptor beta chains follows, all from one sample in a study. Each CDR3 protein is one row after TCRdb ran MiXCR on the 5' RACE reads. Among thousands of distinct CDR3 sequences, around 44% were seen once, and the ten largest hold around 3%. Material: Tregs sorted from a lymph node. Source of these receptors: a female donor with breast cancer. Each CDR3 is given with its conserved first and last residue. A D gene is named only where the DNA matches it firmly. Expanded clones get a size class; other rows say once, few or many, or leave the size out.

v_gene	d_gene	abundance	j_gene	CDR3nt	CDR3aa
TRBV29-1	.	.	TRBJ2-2	TGCAGCGTTCCGGGGACGAGGAACACCGGGGAGCTGTTTTTT	CSVPGTRNTGELFF
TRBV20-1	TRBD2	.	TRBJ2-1	TGCAGTGCTAGAGATATAGCGGGAGTGTACAATGAGCAGTTCTTC	CSARDIAGVYNEQFF
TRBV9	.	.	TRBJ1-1	TGTGCCAGCAGCGTAGAATCAGTACTGAACACTGAAGCTTTCTTT	CASSVESVLNTEAFF
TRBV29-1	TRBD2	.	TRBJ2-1	TGCAGCGTTGGACTAGGACTAGTCGGGAGTGATGAGCAGTTCTTC	CSVGLGLVGSDEQFF
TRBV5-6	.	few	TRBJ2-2	TGTGCCAGCAGCTTGGCCACCGGGGAGCTGTTTTTT	CASSLATGELFF
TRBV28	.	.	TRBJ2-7	TGTGCCAGCAGTCAAACCGGGGCTTACGAGCAGTACTTC	CASSQTGAYEQYF
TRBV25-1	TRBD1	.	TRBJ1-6	TGTGCCAGCAGTGGGGGACAGAATTCACCCCTCCACTTT	CASSGGQNSPLHF
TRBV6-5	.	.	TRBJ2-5	TGTGCCAGCAGTTTTACGTACCAAGAGACCCAGTACTTC	CASSFTYQETQYF
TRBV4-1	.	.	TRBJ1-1	TGCGCCAGCAGCCAAGACCCGGGATTGAACACTGAAGCTTTCTTT	CASSQDPGLNTEAFF
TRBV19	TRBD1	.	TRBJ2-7	TGTGCCAGTAGTATGGGACAGGTCGTCCACGAGCAGTACTTC	CASSMGQVVHEQYF
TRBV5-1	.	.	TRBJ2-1	TGCGCCAGCAGCCCCTGGGGGCAGACCTCCTACAATGAGCAGTTCTTC	CASSPWGQTSYNEQFF
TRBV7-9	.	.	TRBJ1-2	TGTGCCAGCATCACCCTACCCAGGGTCGACTATGGCTACACCTTC	CASITLPRVDYGYTF
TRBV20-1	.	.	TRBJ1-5	TGCAGTGCTAGAGGGAGGGGATTAGGGGGGAATCAGCCCCAGCATTTT	CSARGRGLGGNQPQHF
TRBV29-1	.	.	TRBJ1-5	TGCAGCGTTGAGGTGGGCGGGGGGCATTTT	CSVEVGGGHF
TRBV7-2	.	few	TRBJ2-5	TGTGCCAGCAGCTTATTGGGTGGGACCGAGACCCAGTACTTC	CASSLLGGTETQYF
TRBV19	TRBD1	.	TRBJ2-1	TGTGCCAGTACCGTGACCGGGACAGACTACAATGAGCAGTTCTTC	CASTVTGTDYNEQFF
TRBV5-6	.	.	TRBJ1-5	TGTGCCAGCAGCTTGGGAGCTCAGCCCCAGCATTTT	CASSLGAQPQHF
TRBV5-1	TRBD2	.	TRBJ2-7	TGCGCCAGCAGCCTAGCGGAAGGCTACGAGCAGTACTTC	CASSLAEGYEQYF
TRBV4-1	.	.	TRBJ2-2	TGCGCCAGCAGCTCCTTAAAGGACGCGAACAGCGGGGAGCTGTTTTTT	CASSSLKDANSGELFF
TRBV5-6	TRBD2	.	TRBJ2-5	TGTGCCAGCAGCACAGGGACTAGCGGGATACAAGAGACCCAGTACTTC	CASSTGTSGIQETQYF
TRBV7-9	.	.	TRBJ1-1	TGTGCCAGCAGTGATCAATGGGGGACTGAAGCTTTCTTT	CASSDQWGTEAFF
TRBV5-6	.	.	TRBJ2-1	TGTGCCAGCAGCTTTGGGATCCCCGGTTCCTACAATGAGCAGTTCTTC	CASSFGIPGSYNEQFF
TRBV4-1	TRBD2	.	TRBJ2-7	TGTGCCAGCAGCCAAGATTGGGGGACTAGCGGGACATCCTACGAGCAGTACTTC	CASSQDWGTSGTSYEQYF
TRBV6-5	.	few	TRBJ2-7	TGTGCCAGCTCTCCAGGGGCCGACGAGCAGTACTTC	CASSPGADEQYF
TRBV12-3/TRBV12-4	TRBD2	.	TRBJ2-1	TGTGCCAGCATCTTAGAAGCGGGGGCCTACAATGAGCAGTTCTTC	CASILEAGAYNEQFF
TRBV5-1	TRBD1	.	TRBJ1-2	TGCGCCAGCAGCGAAGCGACCAGGGGGTTCGGCTACACCTTC	CASSEATRGFGYTF
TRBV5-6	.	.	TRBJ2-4	TGTGCCAGCAGCTTGGAGGTGATGGGGGGAGCCAAAAACATTCAGTACTTC	CASSLEVMGGAKNIQYF
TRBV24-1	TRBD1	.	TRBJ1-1	TGTGCCACCAGAGGCGACAGGGGCACTGAAGCTTTCTTT	CATRGDRGTEAFF
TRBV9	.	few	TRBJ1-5	TGTGCCAGCAGCGCGGCTGGAGGGGGTGATCAGCCCCAGCATTTT	CASSAAGGGDQPQHF
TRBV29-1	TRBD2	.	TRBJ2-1	TGTGCCTGGAATCCGGGACTAGCTAATGAGCAGTTCTTC	CAWNPGLANEQFF
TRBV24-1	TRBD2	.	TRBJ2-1	TGTGCCACCAGTGACCTCTACTCAGGAGCGGGAGGGCCCAATGAGCAGTTCTTC	CATSDLYSGAGGPNEQFF
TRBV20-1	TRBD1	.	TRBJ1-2	TGCAGTGCTAGAGATATACAGGGGGCTATTCTCGATGGCTACACCTTC	CSARDIQGAILDGYTF
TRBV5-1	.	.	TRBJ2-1	TGCGCCAGCAGTATGGGAAATGAGCAGTTCTTC	CASSMGNEQFF
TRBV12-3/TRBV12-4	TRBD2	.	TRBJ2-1	TGTGCCAGCACTCCCCCCCTCGGGACTAGCCAAAATGAGCAGTTCTTC	CASTPPLGTSQNEQFF
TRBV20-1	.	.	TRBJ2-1	TGCAGTGCTAGAGTTCGGGTGACCTCCTACAATGAGCAGTTCTTC	CSARVRVTSYNEQFF
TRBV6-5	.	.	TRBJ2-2	TGTGCCAGCAGTTACTCGTTTCCCGGGGAGCTGTTTTTT	CASSYSFPGELFF
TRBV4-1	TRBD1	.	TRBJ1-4	TGCGCCAGCAGCCAAGGGGTTGGGACAGGGGGATCTGAAAAACTGTTTTTT	CASSQGVGTGGSEKLFF
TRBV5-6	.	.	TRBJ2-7	TGTGCCAGCAGCTTGTCGGACCACGAGCAGTACTTC	CASSLSDHEQYF
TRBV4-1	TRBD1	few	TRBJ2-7	TGCGCCAGCAGCCAGAGACAGGGGTTTTACGAGCAGTACTTC	CASSQRQGFYEQYF
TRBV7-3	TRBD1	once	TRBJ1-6	TGTGCCAGCAGCCTGGGACAGGGAGATTCACCCCTCCACTTT	CASSLGQGDSPLHF
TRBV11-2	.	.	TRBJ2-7	TGTGCCAGCAGCTTAGGGACCGGCCGACAGTTCTACGAGCAGTACTTC	CASSLGTGRQFYEQYF
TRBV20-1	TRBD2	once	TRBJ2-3	TGCAGTGCGGCCGGTAGCGGGAGCCGGGGGGTTGTGACAGATACGCAGTATTTT	CSAAGSGSRGVVTDTQYF
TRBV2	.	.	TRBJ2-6	TGTGCCAGCAGTGACAGGGCTGGGGCCAACGTCCTGACTTTC	CASSDRAGANVLTF
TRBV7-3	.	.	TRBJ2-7	TGTGCCAGCAGCTTAAACCTTGGTACGCACTACGAGCAGTACTTC	CASSLNLGTHYEQYF
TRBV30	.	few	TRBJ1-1	TGTGCCTGGACTCCCCGGGGGCCCCGCACTGAAGCTTTCTTT	CAWTPRGPRTEAFF
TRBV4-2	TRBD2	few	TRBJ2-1	TGCGCCAGCAGCCAAGAGCCTAGCGGGATAGGTGAGCAGTTCTTC	CASSQEPSGIGEQFF
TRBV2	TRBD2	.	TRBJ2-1	TGTGCCACCACACTAGCGGGAGGGCCCAATGAGCAGTTCTTC	CATTLAGGPNEQFF
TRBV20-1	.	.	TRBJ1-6	TGCAGTGCCATCAGGACAGACTCCTATAATTCACCCCTCCACTTT	CSAIRTDSYNSPLHF
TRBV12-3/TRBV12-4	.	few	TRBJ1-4	TGTGCCAGCTCAGGGACTTCAGGACTGTTTTTT	CASSGTSGLFF
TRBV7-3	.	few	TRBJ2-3	TGTGCCAGCAGCCTCGGACCCCCGCCAGATACGCAGTATTTT	CASSLGPPPDTQYF
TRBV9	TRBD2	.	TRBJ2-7	TGTGCCAGCAGCGAGCGGGGCAGCTCCTACGAGCAGTACTTC	CASSERGSSYEQYF
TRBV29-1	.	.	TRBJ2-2	TGCAGCGCGGGATCTGCGAACACCGGGGAGCTGTTTTTT	CSAGSANTGELFF
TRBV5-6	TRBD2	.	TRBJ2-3	TGTGCCAGCAGCTCTGGGACTAGCGCGCTTACGCAGTATTTT	CASSSGTSALTQYF
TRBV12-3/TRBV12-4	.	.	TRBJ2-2	TGTGCCAGCAGTTTTCCTTATTCCTCCACCGGGGAGCTGTTTTTT	CASSFPYSSTGELFF
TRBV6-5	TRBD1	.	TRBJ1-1	TGTGCCAGCAGTTACTCCGACAGGGTGGCCACTGAAGCTTTCTTT	CASSYSDRVATEAFF
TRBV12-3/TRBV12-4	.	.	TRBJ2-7	TGTGCCAGCAGCGGGACTGCCATTGAATACGAGCAGTACTTC	CASSGTAIEYEQYF
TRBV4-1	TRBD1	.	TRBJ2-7	TGCGCCAGCAGCCAAGACGGGACAGGGGGTTACGAGCAGTACTTC	CASSQDGTGGYEQYF
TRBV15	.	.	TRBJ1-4	TGTGCCACCAGCAGAGAAGTTAATGAAAAACTGTTTTTT	CATSREVNEKLFF
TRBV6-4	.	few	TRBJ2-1	TGTGCCAGAGATACAGGGTACAATGAGCAGTTCTTC	CARDTGYNEQFF
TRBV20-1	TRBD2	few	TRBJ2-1	TGCAGTGCTGGGGCGTGGGCTAGCGGGTTGCATGAGCAGTTCTTC	CSAGAWASGLHEQFF